This TCR beta chain was captured in a study of T cell changes during pregnancy in multiple sclerosis. CDR3 size: 14 residues. Germline lookup yields CDR1 KGHSH and CDR2 LQKENI. The V gene lost 2 bases and the J gene lost 5 bases, with 12 bases spanning the gap. The assay was immunoSEQ multiplex PCR, and TCRdb's table has in-frame clones only and misses some. The data contain about 70,000 clones, 90% to 95% of them seen just once; the ten biggest clones take up approximately 0.58%. The material was peripheral blood, obtained in the third trimester of pregnancy. The chain is built from TRBV18 and TRBJ1-1; D is possibly TRBD1 (6 bases). The sequence derives from a female donor with multiple sclerosis, enrolled in a pregnancy study. CDR3: CASSPEGGYTEAFF. CDR3 DNA sequence: TGTGCCAGCTCACCAGAGGGGGGGTATACTGAAGCTTTCTTT.